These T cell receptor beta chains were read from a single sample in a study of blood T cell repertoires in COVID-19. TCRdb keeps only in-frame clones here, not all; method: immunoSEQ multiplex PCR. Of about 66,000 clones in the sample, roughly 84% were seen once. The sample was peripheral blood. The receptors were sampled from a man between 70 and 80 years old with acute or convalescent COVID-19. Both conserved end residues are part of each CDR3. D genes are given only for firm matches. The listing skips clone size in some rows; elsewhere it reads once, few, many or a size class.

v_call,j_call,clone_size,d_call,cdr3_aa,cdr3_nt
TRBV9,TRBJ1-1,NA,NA,CASSVSGSTEAFF,TGTGCCAGCAGCGTAAGCGGGAGTACTGAAGCTTTCTTT
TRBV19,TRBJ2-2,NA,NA,CASSIVRGTGELFF,TGTGCCAGTAGTATCGTCCGGGGCACCGGGGAGCTGTTTTTT
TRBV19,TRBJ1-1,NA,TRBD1,CASSTQFDRAAEAFF,TGTGCCAGTAGTACCCAATTCGACAGGGCGGCTGAAGCTTTCTTT
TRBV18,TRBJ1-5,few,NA,CASSPQGDYQPQHF,TGTGCCAGCTCACCACAAGGGGATTATCAGCCCCAGCATTTT
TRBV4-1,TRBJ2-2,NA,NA,CASSPANTGELFF,TGCGCCAGCAGCCCGGCGAACACCGGGGAGCTGTTTTTT
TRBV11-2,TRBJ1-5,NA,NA,CASSRGGYSNQPQHF,TGTGCCAGCAGCCGCGGAGGATATAGCAATCAGCCCCAGCATTTT
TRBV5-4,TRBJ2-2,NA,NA,CASSLGGEGELFF,TGTGCCAGCAGCTTGGGTGGGGAGGGGGAGCTGTTTTTT
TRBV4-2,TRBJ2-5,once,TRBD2,CASSQRGSGETQETQYF,TGTGCCAGCAGCCAACGGGGTAGCGGGGAGACCCAAGAGACCCAGTACTTC
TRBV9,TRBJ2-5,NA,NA,CASTPRGGTQETQYF,TGTGCCAGCACGCCGAGGGGGGGGACCCAAGAGACCCAGTACTTC
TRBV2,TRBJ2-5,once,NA,CASRTDSVQETQYF,TGTGCCAGCAGAACTGACAGCGTTCAAGAGACCCAGTACTTC
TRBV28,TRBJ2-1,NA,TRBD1,CASTTRGQGPNEQFF,TGTGCCAGCACCACTCGGGGACAGGGACCCAATGAGCAGTTCTTC
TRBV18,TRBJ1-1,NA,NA,CASSPSQGKGSEAFF,TGTGCCAGCTCACCTTCCCAGGGTAAGGGGTCTGAAGCTTTCTTT
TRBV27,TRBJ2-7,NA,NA,CASSPFLLINYEQYF,TGTGCCAGCAGTCCTTTCTTACTTATCAATTACGAGCAGTACTTC
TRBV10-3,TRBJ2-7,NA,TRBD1,CAISDRQGGFSYEQYF,TGTGCCATCAGTGACCGACAGGGTGGGTTTTCCTACGAGCAGTACTTC
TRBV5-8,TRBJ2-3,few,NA,CASIPRGSDTQYF,TGTGCCAGCATCCCCCGGGGGTCGGATACGCAGTATTTT
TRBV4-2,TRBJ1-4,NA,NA,CASSQGGVAANEKLFF,TGTGCCAGCAGCCAAGGGGGGGTGGCGGCTAATGAAAAACTGTTTTTT
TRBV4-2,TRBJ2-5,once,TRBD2,CASSQASSWGGTQYF,TGTGCCAGCAGCCAAGCATCGTCCTGGGGGGGGACCCAGTACTTC
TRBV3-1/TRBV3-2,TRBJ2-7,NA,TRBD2,CASSQLMGLAAYEQYF,TGTGCCAGCAGCCAGCTAATGGGACTAGCGGCCTACGAGCAGTACTTC
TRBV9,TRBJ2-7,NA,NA,CASSDLGHEQYF,TGTGCCAGCAGCGATTTGGGGCACGAGCAGTACTTC
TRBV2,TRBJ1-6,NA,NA,CASSEGTAIPSNSPLHF,TGTGCCAGCAGTGAAGGGACAGCCATTCCTAGTAATTCACCCCTCCACTTT
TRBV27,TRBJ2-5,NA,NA,CASTPLGAGGETQYF,TGTGCCAGCACTCCGCTGGGGGCCGGTGGAGAGACCCAGTACTTC
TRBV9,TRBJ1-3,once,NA,CASSVASGNTIYF,TGTGCCAGCAGCGTAGCGTCTGGAAACACCATATATTTT
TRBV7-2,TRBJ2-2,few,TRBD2,CASSLGGLGTGELFF,TGTGCCAGCAGCTTAGGGGGACTAGGGACCGGGGAGCTGTTTTTT
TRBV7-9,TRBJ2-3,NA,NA,CASSRSFPDTQYF,TGTGCCAGCAGCCGAAGCTTCCCAGATACGCAGTATTTT
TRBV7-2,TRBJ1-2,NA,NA,CASSLAGGRGGYTF,TGTGCCAGCAGCTTAGCCGGTGGTAGAGGAGGCTACACCTTC
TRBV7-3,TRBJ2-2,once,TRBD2,CASSQLSQRGVGELFF,TGTGCCAGCAGCCAACTCTCCCAGCGGGGCGTCGGGGAGCTGTTTTTT
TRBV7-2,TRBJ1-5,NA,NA,CASSLMRDQPQHF,TGTGCCAGCAGCTTAATGAGGGATCAGCCCCAGCATTTT
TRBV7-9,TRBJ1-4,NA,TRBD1,CASSFNAAGGNEKLFF,TGTGCCAGCAGCTTTAATGCGGCAGGGGGAAATGAAAAACTGTTTTTT
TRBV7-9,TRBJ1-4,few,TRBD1,CASSPLTGQGAHEKLFF,TGTGCCAGCAGCCCTCTTACCGGGCAGGGGGCCCATGAAAAACTGTTTTTT
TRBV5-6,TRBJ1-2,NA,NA,CASRVPGYGYTF,TGTGCCAGCAGAGTCCCAGGGTATGGCTACACCTTC
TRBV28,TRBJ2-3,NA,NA,CASGNPYRGTDTQYF,TGTGCCAGCGGGAACCCTTACAGGGGCACAGATACGCAGTATTTT
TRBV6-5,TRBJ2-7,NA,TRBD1,CASGSDRGYEQYF,TGTGCCAGCGGATCCGACAGGGGCTACGAGCAGTACTTC
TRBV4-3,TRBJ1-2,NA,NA,CASSQDKDSGYGYTF,TGCGCCAGCAGCCAAGATAAGGACAGCGGCTATGGCTACACCTTC
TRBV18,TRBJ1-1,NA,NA,CATLHATDEAFF,TGTGCCACCCTCCACGCCACAGATGAAGCTTTCTTT
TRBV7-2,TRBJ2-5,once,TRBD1,CASSRRTGQETQYF,TGTGCCAGCAGCAGACGGACAGGGCAAGAGACCCAGTACTTC
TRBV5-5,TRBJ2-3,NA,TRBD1,CASSPGQGFSTDTQYF,TGTGCCAGCAGCCCGGGACAGGGGTTTAGCACAGATACGCAGTATTTT
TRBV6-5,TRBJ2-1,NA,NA,CASTPGVGYNEQFF,TGTGCCAGCACACCAGGGGTGGGCTACAATGAGCAGTTCTTC
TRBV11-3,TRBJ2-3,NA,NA,CASSAGLADTQYF,TGTGCCAGCAGCGCAGGTCTCGCAGATACGCAGTATTTT
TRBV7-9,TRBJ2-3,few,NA,CASSIRMTSTDTQYF,TGTGCCAGCAGCATTAGGATGACAAGCACAGATACGCAGTATTTT
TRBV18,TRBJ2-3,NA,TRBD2,CASSKAGGTDTQYF,TGTGCCAGCTCAAAAGCGGGGGGCACAGATACGCAGTATTTT
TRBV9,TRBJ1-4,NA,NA,CASSEGTRLYNEKLFF,TGTGCCAGCAGCGAAGGCACCCGACTTTATAATGAAAAACTGTTTTTT
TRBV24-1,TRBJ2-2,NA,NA,CATSDAGSTGELFF,TGTGCCACCAGTGATGCGGGGAGCACCGGGGAGCTGTTTTTT
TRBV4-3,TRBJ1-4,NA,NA,CASSQQDGLGEKLFF,TGCGCCAGCAGCCAGCAAGACGGACTGGGGGAAAAACTGTTTTTT
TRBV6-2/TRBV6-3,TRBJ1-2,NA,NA,CASSYGGVTNYGYTF,TGTGCCAGCAGTTACGGCGGAGTTACTAACTATGGCTACACCTTC